This paragraph covers one T cell receptor beta chain sequence. This record comes from a study of a mutant IDH1 vaccine in newly diagnosed glioma. As for time point: baseline, week 1 (first vaccination visit). Regarding treatment: pre-vaccination baseline after standard-of-care therapy. Tumors from donors were new WHO grade 3 or 4 IDH1-mutant astrocytomas with ATRX loss. The assay was immunoSEQ multiplex PCR, and TCRdb's table has in-frame clones only and misses some. The repertoire holds 35,000 to 40,000 clones, with 60% to 80% as singletons. Germline-derived CDR1 and CDR2 are SGHRS and YFSETQ. The CDR3 extends over 15 amino acids. The V and J ends lost 5 bases and 0 bases respectively, with 11 bases between them.

This material consisted of PBMCs, taken from a glioma patient treated with radiotherapy, temozolomide or both. The receptor's source is a man aged 35 to 55 with glioma. Some clones in this sample may be carry-over from other donors' samples. The chain is built from TRBV5-1 and TRBJ1-4; D not certain. CDR3 DNA sequence: TGCGCCAGCAGTCCACCAGGAGCAACTAATGAAAAACTGTTTTTT. It specifies CASSPPGATNEKLFF.